This T cell receptor beta chain was profiled in a study of metastatic and nonmetastatic thyroid tumors. Study background: Where malignant and benign thyroid patients were concerned, repertoires were compared across blood and tumor or nodule tissue. Findings of the study overall: Compared with benign nodules, malignant thyroid tumors were reported to have significantly higher TCR beta diversity in both blood and tumor.

The authors' processing: Across clinicopathological groups, CDR3 differences served as the basis for building a distant-metastasis classifier for papillary thyroid cancer. TCRdb re-analyzed the PCR reads using MiXCR. TCRdb assigned the V and J calls; the authors' analysis was not used. This table has about 40,000 clones, over 25% appearing once. There were no patients who had received any treatment before thyroid surgery. V was trimmed by 5 bases and J by 1 base, leaving 17 bases between them. CDR1 is SGHTA and CDR2 is FQGTGA in the germline V gene. The CDR3 extends over 17 amino acids. This clone occurred a few times. No antigen is known for it.

Sequencing used blood. The chain couples TRBV7-3 to TRBJ2-2; a weak D match, TRBD1 (5 bases). The receptor's source is a male donor with papillary thyroid cancer or a benign thyroid nodule (not recorded which). Some clones in this sample may be carry-over from other donors' samples. The CDR3 spells CASSPHRGRENTGELFF. CDR3 in DNA: TGTGCCAGCAGCCCCCATAGGGGCAGGGAGAACACCGGGGAGCTGTTTTTT.